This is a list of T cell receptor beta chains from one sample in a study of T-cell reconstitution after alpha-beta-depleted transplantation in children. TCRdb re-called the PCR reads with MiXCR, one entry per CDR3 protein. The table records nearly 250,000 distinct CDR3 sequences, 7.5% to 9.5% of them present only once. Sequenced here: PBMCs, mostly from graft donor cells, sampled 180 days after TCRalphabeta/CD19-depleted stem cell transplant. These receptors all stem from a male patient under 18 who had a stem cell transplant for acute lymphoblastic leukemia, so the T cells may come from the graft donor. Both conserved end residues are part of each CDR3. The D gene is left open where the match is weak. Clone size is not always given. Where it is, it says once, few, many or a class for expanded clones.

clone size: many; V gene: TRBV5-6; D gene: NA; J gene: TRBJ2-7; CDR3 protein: CASSLGLRGRDEQYF; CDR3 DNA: TGTGCCAGCAGCTTGGGTCTCAGGGGCAGGGACGAGCAGTACTTC
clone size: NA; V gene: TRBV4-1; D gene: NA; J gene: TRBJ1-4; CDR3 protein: CASSPQGKGSVNEKLFF; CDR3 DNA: TGCGCCAGCAGCCCCCAAGGCAAAGGCAGCGTTAATGAAAAACTGTTTTTT
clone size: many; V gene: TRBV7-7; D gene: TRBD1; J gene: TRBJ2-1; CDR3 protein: CASSSGQGGDEQFF; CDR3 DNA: TGTGCTAGCAGCTCCGGACAGGGTGGAGATGAGCAGTTCTTC
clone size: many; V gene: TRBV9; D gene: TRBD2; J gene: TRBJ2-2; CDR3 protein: CASILGEGLGTGELFF; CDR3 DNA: TGTGCCAGCATCCTAGGGGAGGGTCTCGGCACCGGGGAGCTGTTTTTT
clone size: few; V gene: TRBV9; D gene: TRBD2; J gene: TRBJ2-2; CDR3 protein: CASSVGGGRGTGELFF; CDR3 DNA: TGTGCCAGCAGCGTAGGGGGTGGGAGGGGCACCGGGGAGCTGTTTTTT
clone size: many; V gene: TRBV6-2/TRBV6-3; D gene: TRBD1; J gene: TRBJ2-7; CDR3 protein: CASSQQGFGPYEQYF; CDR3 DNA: TGTGCCAGCAGTCAACAGGGGTTTGGTCCCTACGAGCAGTACTTC
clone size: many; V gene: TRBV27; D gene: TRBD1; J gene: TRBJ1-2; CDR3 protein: CASRGTARGGYTF; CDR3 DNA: TGTGCCAGCAGGGGGACAGCTCGAGGGGGCTACACCTTC
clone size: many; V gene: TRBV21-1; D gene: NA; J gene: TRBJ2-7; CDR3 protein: CASSKGPSAGSYEQYF; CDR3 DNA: TGTGCCAGCAGCAAGGGTCCATCGGCAGGCTCCTACGAGCAGTACTTC
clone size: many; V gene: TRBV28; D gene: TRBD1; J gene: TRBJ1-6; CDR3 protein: CASSISTGSYNSPLHF; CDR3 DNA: TGTGCCAGCAGTATCTCGACAGGGTCCTATAATTCACCCCTCCACTTT
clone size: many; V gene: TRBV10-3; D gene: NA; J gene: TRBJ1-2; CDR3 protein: CAISDRANYGYTF; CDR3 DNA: TGTGCCATCAGTGACAGGGCGAACTATGGCTACACCTTC
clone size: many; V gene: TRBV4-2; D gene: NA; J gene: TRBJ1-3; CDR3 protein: CASSQVSIGNTIYF; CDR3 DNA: TGTGCCAGCAGCCAAGTAAGCATAGGAAACACCATATATTTT
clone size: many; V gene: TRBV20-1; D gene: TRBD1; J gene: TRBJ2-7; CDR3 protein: CSARDRGQPYEQYF; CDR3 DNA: TGCAGTGCTAGAGACAGGGGGCAGCCCTACGAGCAGTACTTC
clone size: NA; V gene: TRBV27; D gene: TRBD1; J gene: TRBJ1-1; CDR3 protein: CASSHRQTGALSILREAFF; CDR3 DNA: TGTGCCAGCAGTCACAGACAGACAGGGGCCCTCTCTATCTTGAGGGAAGCTTTCTTT
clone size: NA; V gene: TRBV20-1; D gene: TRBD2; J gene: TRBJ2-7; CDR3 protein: CSARGGGGGTYEQYF; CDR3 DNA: TGCAGTGCTAGAGGGGGAGGCGGGGGGACCTACGAGCAGTACTTC
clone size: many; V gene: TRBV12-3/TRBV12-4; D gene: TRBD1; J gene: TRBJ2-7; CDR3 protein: CASSADRGGTYEQYF; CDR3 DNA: TGTGCCAGCAGCGCGGACAGGGGGGGGACCTACGAGCAGTACTTC
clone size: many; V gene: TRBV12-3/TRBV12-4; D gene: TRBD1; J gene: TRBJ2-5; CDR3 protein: CASSPGTATGVVETQYF; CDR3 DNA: TGTGCCAGCAGTCCCGGAACCGCGACAGGGGTGGTGGAGACCCAGTACTTC